The present entry profiles one T cell receptor beta chain with its context. These data are taken from a study of shared T cell receptors in the human thymus. Profiled with immunoSEQ multiplex PCR; TCRdb holds only in-frame clones, not every one. The table has approximately 660,000 clones, roughly 90% seen once. The CDR3 sequence is 17 residues long. Trimming pared 5 bases from V and 5 bases from J, leaving 24 bases between. Germline V lookup: CDR1 WNHNN, CDR2 SYGVQD (reference sequence). These sequences were also reported in another study, on human thymus T cells. That investigation notes: Corrective heart surgery yielded resections, and these provided the thymus tissue.

This clonotype was obtained from a boy under three years old with a congenital heart defect. The sample was thymocytes. This chain links TRBV10-1 with TRBJ1-2, with unresolved D. The CDR3 DNA reads TGCGCCAGCAGTCACCGAGAAGTAGGGAGAGTTTATTATGGCTACACCTTC. Protein sequence: CASSHREVGRVYYGYTF.